Listed here is a single T cell receptor (beta chain). As yet, its antigen is unknown. This sample stems from a study of T cell responses to AZD1222 COVID-19 vaccine. With 7 bases clipped from V and 5 bases from J, the junction kept 6 bases outside the gene matches. Looked up from germline, CDR1 is SGHRS and CDR2 is YFSETQ. There are 14 residues in the CDR3. General study findings and limits: With dominance at 160-218 and 743-854, vaccine-associated CD4 TCRs spanned spike. Donors were mostly white British, more females; clonal diversity possibly underestimated.

Method: immunoSEQ multiplex PCR; TCRdb's copy keeps in-frame clones and lacks some. The table records about 140,000 clones, 75% to 90% of them present only once. The chain joins TRBV5-1 to TRBJ2-2; 9 positions match TRBD1. This clonotype originated in an adult in good health. Sequenced material: peripheral blood, taken on day 0 of AZD1222 vaccination. In DNA form, the CDR3 reads TGCGCCAGCTCGACAGGGGGATTAACCGGGGAGCTGTTTTTT. Amino acids: CASSTGGLTGELFF.